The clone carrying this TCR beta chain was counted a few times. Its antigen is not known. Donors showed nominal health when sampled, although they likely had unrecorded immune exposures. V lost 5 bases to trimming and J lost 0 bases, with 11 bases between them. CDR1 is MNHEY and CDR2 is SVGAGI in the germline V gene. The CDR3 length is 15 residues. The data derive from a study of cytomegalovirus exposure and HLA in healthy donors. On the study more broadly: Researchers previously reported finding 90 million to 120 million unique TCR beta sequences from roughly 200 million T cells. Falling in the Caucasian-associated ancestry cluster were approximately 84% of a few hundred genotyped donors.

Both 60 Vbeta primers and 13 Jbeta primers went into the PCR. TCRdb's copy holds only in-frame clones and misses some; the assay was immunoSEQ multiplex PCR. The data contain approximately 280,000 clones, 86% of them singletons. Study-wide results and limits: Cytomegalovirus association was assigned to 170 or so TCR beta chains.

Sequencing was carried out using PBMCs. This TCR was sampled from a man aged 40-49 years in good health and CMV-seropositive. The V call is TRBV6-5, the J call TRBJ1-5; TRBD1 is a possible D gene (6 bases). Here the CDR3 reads CASSRGTSSNQPQHF. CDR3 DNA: TGTGCCAGCAGTAGGGGGACAAGTAGCAATCAGCCCCAGCATTTT.